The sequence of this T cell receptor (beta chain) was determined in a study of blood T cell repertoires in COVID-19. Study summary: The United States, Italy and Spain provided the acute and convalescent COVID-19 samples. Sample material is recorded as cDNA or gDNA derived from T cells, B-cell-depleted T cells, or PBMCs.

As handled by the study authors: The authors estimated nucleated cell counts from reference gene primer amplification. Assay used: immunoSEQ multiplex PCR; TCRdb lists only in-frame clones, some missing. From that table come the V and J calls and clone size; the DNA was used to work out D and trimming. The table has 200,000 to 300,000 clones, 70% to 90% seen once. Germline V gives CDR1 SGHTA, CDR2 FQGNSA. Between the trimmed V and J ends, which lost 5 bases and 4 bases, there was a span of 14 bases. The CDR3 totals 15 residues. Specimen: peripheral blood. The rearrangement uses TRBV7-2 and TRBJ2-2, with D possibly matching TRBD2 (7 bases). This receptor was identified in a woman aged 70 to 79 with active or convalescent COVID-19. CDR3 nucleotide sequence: TGTGCCAGCAGCCCAAGGGGGGGATCCACCGGGGAGCTGTTTTTT. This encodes CASSPRGGSTGELFF.